This T cell receptor beta chain appears in the sequencing data of a study of blood T cell repertoires in COVID-19. The wider study: COVID-19 samples collected from the United States, Italy and Spain covered acute and convalescent phases. T cells, B-cell-depleted T cells, or PBMCs provided the cDNA or gDNA that served as material.

Source study methods: Cell counts per sample came from amplifying reference gene primers. Here immunoSEQ multiplex PCR was the method, and the copy in TCRdb shows in-frame clones only, minus some. The V and J calls and clone size were taken over from that table, and D and trimming were inferred from the DNA. This sample has 200,000 to 300,000 clones, with 70% to 90% found just once. Germline loops: CDR1 SGDLS, CDR2 YYNGEE. With 4 bases clipped from V and 8 bases from J, the junction kept 10 bases outside the gene matches. The CDR3 length is 16 residues. The chain combines TRBV9 with TRBJ1-6; 9 positions agree with TRBD1. This clonotype originated in a young man with active or convalescent COVID-19. Sample: peripheral blood. CDR3 residues: CASSSPGTGWDSPLHF. The CDR3 coding sequence is TGTGCCAGCAGCTCACCCGGGACAGGGTGGGATTCACCCCTCCACTTT.